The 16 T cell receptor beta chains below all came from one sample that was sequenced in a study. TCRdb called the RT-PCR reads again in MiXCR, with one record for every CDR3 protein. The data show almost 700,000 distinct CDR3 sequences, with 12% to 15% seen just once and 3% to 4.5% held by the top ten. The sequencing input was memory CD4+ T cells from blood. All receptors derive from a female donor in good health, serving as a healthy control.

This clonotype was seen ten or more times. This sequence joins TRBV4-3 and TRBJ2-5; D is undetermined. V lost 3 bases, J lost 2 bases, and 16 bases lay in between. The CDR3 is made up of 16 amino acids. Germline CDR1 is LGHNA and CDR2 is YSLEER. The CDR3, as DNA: TGCGCCAGCAGCCAGGGAATTGGGAAAGGGCAAGAGACCCAGTACTTC. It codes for CASSQGIGKGQETQYF.

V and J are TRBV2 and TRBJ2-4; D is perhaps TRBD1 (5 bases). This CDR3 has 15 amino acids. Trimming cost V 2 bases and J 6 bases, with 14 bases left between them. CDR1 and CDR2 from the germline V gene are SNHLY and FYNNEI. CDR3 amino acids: CASSEWGQGLNIQYF. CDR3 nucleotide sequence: TGTGCCAGCAGTGAATGGGGCCAGGGTCTAAACATTCAGTACTTC.

The CDR3 region has the DNA TGTGCCTGGAACTCGTACGATTTGACTTTCTTT. Translating it yields CAWNSYDLTFF. The rearrangement links TRBV30 to TRBJ1-1; D gene uncertain. Germline loops: CDR1 GTSNPN, CDR2 SVGIG (reference sequence). The CDR3 has 11 amino acids. The V end lost 4 bases, the J end lost 12 bases, and 15 bases lay between the germline ends.

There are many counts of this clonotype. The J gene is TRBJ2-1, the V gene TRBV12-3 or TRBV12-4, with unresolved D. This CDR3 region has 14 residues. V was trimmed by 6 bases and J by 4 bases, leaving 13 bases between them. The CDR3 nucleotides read TGTGCCAGCAGGGTAGGAAATGGATACAATGAGCAGTTCTTC. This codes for CASRVGNGYNEQFF.

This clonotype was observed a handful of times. The CDR3 protein is CSALGRAGNNYGYTF. The CDR3 bases are TGCAGTGCCCTGGGTCGGGCAGGGAATAACTATGGCTACACCTTC. The chain couples TRBV20-1 to TRBJ1-2; a possible D gene is TRBD1 (5 bases). The germline V gene encodes CDR1 DFQATT and CDR2 SNEGSKA (reference sequence). Deletions cut 6 bases from V and 1 base from J, with 18 bases between. The CDR3 runs 15 residues.

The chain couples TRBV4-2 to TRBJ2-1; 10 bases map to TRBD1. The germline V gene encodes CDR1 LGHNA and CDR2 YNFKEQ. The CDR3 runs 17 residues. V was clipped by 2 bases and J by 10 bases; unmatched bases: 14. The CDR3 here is CASSQREGQGLLSEQFF. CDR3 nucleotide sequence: TGTGCCAGCAGCCAACGGGAGGGACAGGGGTTGTTGAGCGAGCAGTTCTTC.

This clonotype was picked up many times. The CDR3 sequence: CASSLGNENIQYF. For the CDR3, the DNA is TGTGCCAGCAGCTTAGGAAACGAAAACATTCAGTACTTC. The chain has TRBV7-2 and TRBJ2-4; D is uncertain. From germline, CDR1 is SGHTA and CDR2 FQGNSA. This CDR3 comprises 13 residues. Trimming removed 1 base at V and 5 bases at J, with 6 bases between.

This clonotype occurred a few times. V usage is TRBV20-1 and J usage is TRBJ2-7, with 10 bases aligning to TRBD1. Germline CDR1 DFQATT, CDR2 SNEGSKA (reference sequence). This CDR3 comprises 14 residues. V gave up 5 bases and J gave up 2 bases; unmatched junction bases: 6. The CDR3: CSASGTGATYEQYF. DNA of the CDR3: TGCAGTGCTTCCGGGACAGGGGCTACCTACGAGCAGTACTTC.

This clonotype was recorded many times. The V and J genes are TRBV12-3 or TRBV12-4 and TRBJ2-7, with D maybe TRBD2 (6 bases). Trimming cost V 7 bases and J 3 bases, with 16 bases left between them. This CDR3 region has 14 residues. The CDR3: CASTGDPAGYEQYF. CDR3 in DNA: TGTGCCAGCACGGGGGACCCCGCTGGCTACGAGCAGTACTTC.

CDR3 in DNA: TGTGCCAGCAGTTCGACAGCCGGCTCTGGGGCCAACGTCCTGACTTTC. It specifies CASSSTAGSGANVLTF. The chain is built from TRBV12-3 or TRBV12-4 and TRBJ2-6; a possible D gene is TRBD1 (5 bases). CDR3 size: 16 residues. With 4 bases removed from V and 0 bases from J, the gap between germline ends came to 10 bases.

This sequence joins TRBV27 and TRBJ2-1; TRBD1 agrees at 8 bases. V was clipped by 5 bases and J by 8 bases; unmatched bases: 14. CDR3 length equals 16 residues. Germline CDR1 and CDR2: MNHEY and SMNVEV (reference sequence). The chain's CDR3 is CASSPGQGRAVDEQFF. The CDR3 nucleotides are TGTGCCAGCAGTCCAGGACAGGGTAGGGCGGTGGATGAGCAGTTCTTC.

The CDR3 bases are TGTGCCAGCAGACGAAAGCCCAATGAGCAGTTCTTC. Protein: CASRRKPNEQFF. The chain employs TRBV6-5 and TRBJ2-1; D ambiguous. Trimming left V 6 bases short and J 6 bases short, with 9 bases between. The CDR3 contains 12 residues. Germline-derived CDR1 and CDR2 are MNHEY and SVGAGI.

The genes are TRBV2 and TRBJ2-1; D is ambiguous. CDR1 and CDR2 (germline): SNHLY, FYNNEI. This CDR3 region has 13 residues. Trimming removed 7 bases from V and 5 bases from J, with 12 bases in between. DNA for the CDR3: TGTGCCAGCACCCCGGGCCAACACAATGAGCAGTTCTTC. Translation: CASTPGQHNEQFF.

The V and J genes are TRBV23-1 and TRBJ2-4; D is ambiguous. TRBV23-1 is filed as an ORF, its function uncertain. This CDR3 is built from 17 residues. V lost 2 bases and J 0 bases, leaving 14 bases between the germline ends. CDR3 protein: CASSQSTASRAKNIQYF. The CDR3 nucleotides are TGCGCCAGCAGTCAAAGCACCGCCTCGCGAGCCAAAAACATTCAGTACTTC.

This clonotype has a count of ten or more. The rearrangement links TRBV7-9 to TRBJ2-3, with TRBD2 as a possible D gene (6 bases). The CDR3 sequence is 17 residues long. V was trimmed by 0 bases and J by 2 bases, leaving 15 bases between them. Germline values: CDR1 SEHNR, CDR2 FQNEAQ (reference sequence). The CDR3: CASSLAQLAEHTDTQYF. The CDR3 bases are TGTGCCAGCAGCTTAGCGCAGTTAGCGGAACACACAGATACGCAGTATTTT. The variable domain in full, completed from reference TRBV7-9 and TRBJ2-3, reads DTGVSQNPRHKITKRGQNVTFRCDPISEHNRLYWYRQTLGQGPEFLTYFQNEAQLEKSRLLSDRFSAERPKGSFSTLEIQRTEQGDSAMYLCASSLAQLAEHTDTQYFGPGTRLTVL.

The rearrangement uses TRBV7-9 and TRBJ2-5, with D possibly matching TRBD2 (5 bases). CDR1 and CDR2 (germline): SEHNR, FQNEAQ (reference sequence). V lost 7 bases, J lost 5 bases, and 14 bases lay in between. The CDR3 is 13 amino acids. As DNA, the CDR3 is TGTGCCAGCATCCGCTCGGGGTTTGAGACCCAGTACTTC. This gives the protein CASIRSGFETQYF.